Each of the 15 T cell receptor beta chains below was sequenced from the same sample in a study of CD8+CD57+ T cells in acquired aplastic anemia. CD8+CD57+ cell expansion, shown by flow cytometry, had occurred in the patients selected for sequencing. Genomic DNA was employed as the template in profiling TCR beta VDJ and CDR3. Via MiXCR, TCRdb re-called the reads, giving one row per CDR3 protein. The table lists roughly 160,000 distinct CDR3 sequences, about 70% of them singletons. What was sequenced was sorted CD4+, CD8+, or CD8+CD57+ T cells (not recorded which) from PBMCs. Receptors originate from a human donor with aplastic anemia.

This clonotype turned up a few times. The CDR3 coding sequence is TGTGCCAGCAGTGAGCTACAGGGGGCGCTTCGGAATGAGCAGTTCTTC. It encodes CASSELQGALRNEQFF. The rearrangement joins TRBV6-2 or TRBV6-3 to TRBJ2-1; the match to TRBD1 covers 9 bases. Germline V lookup: CDR1 MNHEY, CDR2 SVGEGT. CDR3 length: 16 amino acids. Trimming cost V 5 bases and J 7 bases; bases outside gene matches: 12.

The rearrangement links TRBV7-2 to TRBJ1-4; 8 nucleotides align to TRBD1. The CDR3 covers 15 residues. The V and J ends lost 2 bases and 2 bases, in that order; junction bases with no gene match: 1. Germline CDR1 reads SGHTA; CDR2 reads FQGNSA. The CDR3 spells CASSLRTGTNEKLFF. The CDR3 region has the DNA TGTGCCAGCAGCTTACGGACAGGGACTAATGAAAAACTGTTTTTT.

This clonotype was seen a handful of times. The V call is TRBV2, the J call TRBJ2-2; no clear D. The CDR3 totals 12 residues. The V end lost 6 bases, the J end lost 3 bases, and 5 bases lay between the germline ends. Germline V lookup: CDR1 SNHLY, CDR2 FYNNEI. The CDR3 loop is CASSPDTGELFF. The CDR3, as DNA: TGTGCCAGCAGCCCGGACACCGGGGAGCTGTTTTTT.

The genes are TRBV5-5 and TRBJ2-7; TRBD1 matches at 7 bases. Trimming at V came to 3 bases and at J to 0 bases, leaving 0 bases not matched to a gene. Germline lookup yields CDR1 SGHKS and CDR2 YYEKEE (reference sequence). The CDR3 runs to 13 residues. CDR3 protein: CASSSGGSYEQYF. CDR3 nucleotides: TGTGCCAGCAGCTCAGGGGGCTCCTACGAGCAGTACTTC. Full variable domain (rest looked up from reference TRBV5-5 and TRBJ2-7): DAGVTQSPTHLIKTRGQQVTLRCSPISGHKSVSWYQQVLGQGPQFIFQYYEKEERGRGNFPDRFSARQFPNYSSELNVNALLLGDSALYLCASSSGGSYEQYFGPGTRLTVT.

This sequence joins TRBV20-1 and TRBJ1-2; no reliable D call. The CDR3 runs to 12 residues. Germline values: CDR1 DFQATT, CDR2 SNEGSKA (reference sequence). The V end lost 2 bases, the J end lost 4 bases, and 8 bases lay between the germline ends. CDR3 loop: CSARSESYGYTF. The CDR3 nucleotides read TGCAGTGCTAGATCGGAGTCCTATGGCTACACCTTC.

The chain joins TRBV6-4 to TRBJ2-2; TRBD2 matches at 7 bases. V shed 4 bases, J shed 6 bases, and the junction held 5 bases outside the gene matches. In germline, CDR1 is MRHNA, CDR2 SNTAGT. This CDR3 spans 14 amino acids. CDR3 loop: CASSARGEPGELFF. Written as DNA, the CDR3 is TGTGCCAGCAGTGCACGGGGGGAACCCGGGGAGCTGTTTTTT.

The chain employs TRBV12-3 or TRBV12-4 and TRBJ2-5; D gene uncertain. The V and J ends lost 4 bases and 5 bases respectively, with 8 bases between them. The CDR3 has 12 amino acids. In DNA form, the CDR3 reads TGTGCCAGCAGTTGGGAAGGGGAGACCCAGTACTTC. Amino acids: CASSWEGETQYF.

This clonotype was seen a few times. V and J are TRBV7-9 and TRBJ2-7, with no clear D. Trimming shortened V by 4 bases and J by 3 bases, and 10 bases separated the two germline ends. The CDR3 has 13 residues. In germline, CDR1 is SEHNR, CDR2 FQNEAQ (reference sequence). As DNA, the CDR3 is TGTGCCAGCAGCTCCCCGAGCGACTACGAGCAGTACTTC. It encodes CASSSPSDYEQYF. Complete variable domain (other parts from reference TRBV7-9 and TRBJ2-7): DTGVSQNPRHKITKRGQNVTFRCDPISEHNRLYWYRQTLGQGPEFLTYFQNEAQLEKSRLLSDRFSAERPKGSFSTLEIQRTEQGDSAMYLCASSSPSDYEQYFGPGTRLTVT.

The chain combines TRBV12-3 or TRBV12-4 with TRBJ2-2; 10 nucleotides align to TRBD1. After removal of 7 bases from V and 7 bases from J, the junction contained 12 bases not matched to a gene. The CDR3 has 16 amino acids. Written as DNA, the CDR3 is TGTGCCAGCACCCCGGACAGGGGGAGGGCCGACGGGGAGCTGTTTTTT. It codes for CASTPDRGRADGELFF.

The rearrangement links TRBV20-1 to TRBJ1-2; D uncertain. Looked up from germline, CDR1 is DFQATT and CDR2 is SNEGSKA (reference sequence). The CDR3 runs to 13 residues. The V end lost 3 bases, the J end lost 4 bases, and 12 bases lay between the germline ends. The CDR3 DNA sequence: TGCAGTGCTAGGGACGAACGTCTCTATGGCTACACCTTC. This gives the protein CSARDERLYGYTF.

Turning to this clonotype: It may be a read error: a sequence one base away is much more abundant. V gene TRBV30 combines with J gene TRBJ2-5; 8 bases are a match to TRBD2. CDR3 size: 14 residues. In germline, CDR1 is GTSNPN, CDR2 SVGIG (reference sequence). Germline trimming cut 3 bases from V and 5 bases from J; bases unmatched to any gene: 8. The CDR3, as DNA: TGTGCCTGGAGGATGCGGGGGGCGTGGGAGACCCAGTACTTC. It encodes CAWRMRGAWETQYF. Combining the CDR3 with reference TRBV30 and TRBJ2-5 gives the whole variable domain SQTIHQWPATLVQPVGSPLSLECTVEGTSNPNLYWYRQAAGRGLQLLFYSVGIGQISSEVPQNLSASRPQDRQFILSSKKLLLSDSGFYLCAWRMRGAWETQYFGPGTRLLVL.

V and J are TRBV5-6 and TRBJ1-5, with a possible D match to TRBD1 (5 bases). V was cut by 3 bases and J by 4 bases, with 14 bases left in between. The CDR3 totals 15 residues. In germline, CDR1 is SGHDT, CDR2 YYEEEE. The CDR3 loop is CASSSGGDGNQPQHF. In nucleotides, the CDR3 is TGTGCCAGCAGCTCAGGCGGGGACGGGAATCAGCCCCAGCATTTT.

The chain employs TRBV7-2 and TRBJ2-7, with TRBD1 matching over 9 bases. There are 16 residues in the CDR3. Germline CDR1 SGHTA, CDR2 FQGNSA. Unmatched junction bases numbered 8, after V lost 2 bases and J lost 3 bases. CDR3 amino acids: CASSLSSRTGVYEQYF. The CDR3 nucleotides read TGTGCCAGCAGCTTAAGTAGCAGGACAGGGGTCTACGAGCAGTACTTC.

CDR3 loop: CSAGPQGPYEQYF. The CDR3 coding sequence is TGCAGTGCTGGTCCACAGGGACCCTACGAGCAGTACTTC. This chain joins TRBV20-1 and TRBJ2-7, with TRBD1 as a possible D gene (6 bases). This CDR3 region has 13 residues. V was clipped by 5 bases and J by 2 bases, with 13 bases between them. CDR1 is DFQATT and CDR2 is SNEGSKA in the germline V gene (reference sequence).

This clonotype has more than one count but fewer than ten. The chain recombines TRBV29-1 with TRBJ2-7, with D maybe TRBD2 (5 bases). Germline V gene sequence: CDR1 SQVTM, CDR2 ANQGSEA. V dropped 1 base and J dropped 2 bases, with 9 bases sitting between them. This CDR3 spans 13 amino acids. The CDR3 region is CSVEVATTYEQYF. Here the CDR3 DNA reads TGCAGCGTTGAAGTAGCGACAACCTACGAGCAGTACTTC.